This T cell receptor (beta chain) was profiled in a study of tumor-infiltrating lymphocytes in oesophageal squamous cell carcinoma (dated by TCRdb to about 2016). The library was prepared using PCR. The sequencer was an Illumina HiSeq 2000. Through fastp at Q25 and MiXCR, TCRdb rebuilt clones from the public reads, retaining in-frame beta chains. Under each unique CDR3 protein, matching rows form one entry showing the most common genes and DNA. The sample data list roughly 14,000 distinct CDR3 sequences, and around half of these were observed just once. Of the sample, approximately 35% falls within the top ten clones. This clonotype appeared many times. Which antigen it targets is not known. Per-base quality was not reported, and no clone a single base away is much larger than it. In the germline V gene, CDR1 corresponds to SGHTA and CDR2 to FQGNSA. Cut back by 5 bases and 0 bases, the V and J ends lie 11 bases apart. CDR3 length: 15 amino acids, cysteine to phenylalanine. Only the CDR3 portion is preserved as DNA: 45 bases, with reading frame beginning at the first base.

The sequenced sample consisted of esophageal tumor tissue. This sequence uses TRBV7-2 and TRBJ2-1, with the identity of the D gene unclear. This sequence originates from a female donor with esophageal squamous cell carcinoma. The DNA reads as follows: TGTGCCAGCAGCCTCGACGGAAGCTCCTACAATGAGCAGTTCTTC. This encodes CASSLDGSSYNEQFF.